A selection of T cell receptor beta chains follows, all from one sample in a study of blood T cells in healthy people across ages. TCRdb recomputed calls from the 5' RACE reads with MiXCR, one row per CDR3 protein. The data show about 580,000 distinct CDR3 sequences, more than 45% seen once. The sample was blood. These receptors all come from an elderly man in good health. The CDR3 runs from the conserved cysteine through the conserved F or W. D genes are given only for firm matches. Rows give clone size only sometimes, using once, few, many, or a class for an expanded clone.

DNA,CDR3,size,V,D,J
TGCGCCAGCAGCCAAGATCCGGGTGCCAGGGCCTACGAGCAGTACTTC,CASSQDPGARAYEQYF,.,TRBV4-1,.,TRBJ2-7
TGTGCCAGCAGCTTAATCGGGCAGTGGACTTTCTTT,CASSLIGQWTFF,.,TRBV7-9,.,TRBJ1-1
TGTGCCAGCAGCTTGACGACTAGCGGGATAGGTACGCAGTATTTT,CASSLTTSGIGTQYF,many,TRBV5-5,TRBD2,TRBJ2-3
TGCAGCGGTGTACAGGGGGTGAGGACTGAAGCTTTCTTT,CSGVQGVRTEAFF,.,TRBV29-1,TRBD1,TRBJ1-1
TGTGCCATCAGAAGCTACAATGAGCAGTTCTTC,CAIRSYNEQFF,few,TRBV10-3,.,TRBJ2-1
TGCAGCGTTGAGGACGGGCGACAGGGGGTATACGAGCAGTACTTC,CSVEDGRQGVYEQYF,.,TRBV29-1,TRBD1,TRBJ2-7
TGTGCCAGCAGTGAATATAAAGGAGGGTCTTCTGAAAAACTGTTTTTT,CASSEYKGGSSEKLFF,once,TRBV25-1,.,TRBJ1-4
TGCAGTGCTAGAGGGGACTATGGCTACACCTTC,CSARGDYGYTF,.,TRBV20-1,.,TRBJ1-2
TGTGCCAGCAGCCAAGAGTGGAATGGCTACACCTTC,CASSQEWNGYTF,few,TRBV3-1,.,TRBJ1-2
TGTGCCAGCAGTTACTTTTCAATAGCGGGAGGGGGGACCCAGTACTTC,CASSYFSIAGGGTQYF,many,TRBV6-6,TRBD2,TRBJ2-5
TGTGCCAGCGGTTCTCCCTTTGGTTCAGCGGGAGCCTCGGCAGATACGCAGTATTTT,CASGSPFGSAGASADTQYF,.,TRBV6-5,TRBD2,TRBJ2-3
TGTGCCACCAGTGATTTCCCGGGGCCCTCTGGGGCCAACGTCCTGACTTTC,CATSDFPGPSGANVLTF,.,TRBV24-1,.,TRBJ2-6
TGTGCCAGCAGTTTAGAACCTCCGGGATACGAGCAGTACTTC,CASSLEPPGYEQYF,.,TRBV27,.,TRBJ2-7
TGTGCCAGCAGTGGGGTCTTTTCTGGGGCCAACGTCCTGACTTTC,CASSGVFSGANVLTF,.,TRBV9,.,TRBJ2-6
TGCAGTGCGATCGGCGGGGGTGAGGAGACCCAGTACTTC,CSAIGGGEETQYF,.,TRBV20-1,TRBD2,TRBJ2-5
TGCAGTGCTTACAAGGGGGCCTCCTACAATGAGCAGTTCTTC,CSAYKGASYNEQFF,few,TRBV20-1,TRBD1,TRBJ2-1
TGTGCCAGCAGCCTAGCTCCTGCAAGGGAGTTTGGCTACACCTTC,CASSLAPAREFGYTF,.,TRBV7-9,.,TRBJ1-2
TGCGCCAGCAGCCAAGGTGGGACTTGGCCCCATGAGCAGTTCTTC,CASSQGGTWPHEQFF,.,TRBV4-3,.,TRBJ2-1
TGTGCCAGCAGCCACCAAGGAAGCGAGACCCAGTTCTTC,CASSHQGSETQFF,.,TRBV5-6,.,TRBJ2-1
TGTGCCAGCACGCTTACAGGGGAGACCCAGTTCTTC,CASTLTGETQFF,.,TRBV7-9,TRBD1,TRBJ2-1
TGTGCCAGCAGCCCCCGAAGTTATGGCTACACCTTC,CASSPRSYGYTF,.,TRBV7-9,.,TRBJ1-2
TGTGCCACCAGTCTCGGACAGGTAGAGACCCAGTACTTC,CATSLGQVETQYF,few,TRBV24-1,TRBD1,TRBJ2-5
TGTGCCAGCAGGACAGGGCAAGAGACCCAGTACTTC,CASRTGQETQYF,.,TRBV21-1,.,TRBJ2-5
TGTGCCAGCAGTCCGGGGACTAGCGCCTACAATGAGCAGTTCTTC,CASSPGTSAYNEQFF,.,TRBV6-2/TRBV6-3,TRBD2,TRBJ2-1
TGTGCCAGCAGCTCTACCGCGGACAGTTTTAATTCACCCCTCCACTTT,CASSSTADSFNSPLHF,once,TRBV9,.,TRBJ1-6
TGTGCCAGCAGCTTAAGCATGCATACGCAGTATTTT,CASSLSMHTQYF,.,TRBV7-2,.,TRBJ2-3
TGTGCCAGCAGTTACCTTCCGGGGGTGGCTACCTACGAGCAGTACTTC,CASSYLPGVATYEQYF,many,TRBV6-5,.,TRBJ2-7
TGCGCCAGCAGCTTGGTTCCAGGGGCGGGCTCTGGGGCCAACGTCCTGACTTTC,CASSLVPGAGSGANVLTF,.,TRBV5-1,.,TRBJ2-6
TGTGCCAGCAGTCGTCTTACCGGGACAGGGCAAGAGACCCAGTACTTC,CASSRLTGTGQETQYF,many,TRBV11-2,TRBD1,TRBJ2-5
TGTGCCAGCAGCCTTCACGCCGGGACAGTATATAATTCACCCCTCCACTTT,CASSLHAGTVYNSPLHF,.,TRBV14,TRBD1,TRBJ1-6
TGTGCCAGCAGCCATGCTCAGGACAACCGAGCGGAGTTCTTC,CASSHAQDNRAEFF,.,TRBV12-3/TRBV12-4,.,TRBJ2-1
TGTGCCAGCAGTTATGGCTCGTGGGGTGAAAAACTGTTTTTT,CASSYGSWGEKLFF,.,TRBV27,.,TRBJ1-4
TGTGCCATCAGTGCGGGGGCATACTACGAGCAGTACTTC,CAISAGAYYEQYF,few,TRBV10-3,.,TRBJ2-7
TGTGCCAGCAGCTCCAGCGCGCGGTTAAGAAATGAGCAGTTCTTC,CASSSSARLRNEQFF,few,TRBV7-9,.,TRBJ2-1
TGTGCCAGCAGAGACACCGCGAACACTGAAGCTTTCTTT,CASRDTANTEAFF,many,TRBV6-6,.,TRBJ1-1
TGCAGTACGAGTCGAGATCCTGGCTACACCTTC,CSTSRDPGYTF,once,TRBV20-1,.,TRBJ1-2
TGCAGCGCCGGACCGGGGGGGGCCATGAACACTGAAGCTTTCTTT,CSAGPGGAMNTEAFF,few,TRBV29-1,.,TRBJ1-1
TGTGCCAGCAGACGGGGACAGGGGGTGACCGGGGAGCTGTTTTTT,CASRRGQGVTGELFF,.,TRBV6-6,TRBD1,TRBJ2-2
TGTGCCAGCAGTTACCAACAGGTCACCGGGGAGCTGTTTTTT,CASSYQQVTGELFF,.,TRBV6-5,.,TRBJ2-2
TGTGCCAGCAGTTACGTGGCTACCTACGAGCAGTACTTC,CASSYVATYEQYF,.,TRBV6-2/TRBV6-3,.,TRBJ2-7
TGCAGCGCCGCCCAGGGGGTCTATGGCTACACCTTC,CSAAQGVYGYTF,.,TRBV29-1,TRBD1,TRBJ1-2